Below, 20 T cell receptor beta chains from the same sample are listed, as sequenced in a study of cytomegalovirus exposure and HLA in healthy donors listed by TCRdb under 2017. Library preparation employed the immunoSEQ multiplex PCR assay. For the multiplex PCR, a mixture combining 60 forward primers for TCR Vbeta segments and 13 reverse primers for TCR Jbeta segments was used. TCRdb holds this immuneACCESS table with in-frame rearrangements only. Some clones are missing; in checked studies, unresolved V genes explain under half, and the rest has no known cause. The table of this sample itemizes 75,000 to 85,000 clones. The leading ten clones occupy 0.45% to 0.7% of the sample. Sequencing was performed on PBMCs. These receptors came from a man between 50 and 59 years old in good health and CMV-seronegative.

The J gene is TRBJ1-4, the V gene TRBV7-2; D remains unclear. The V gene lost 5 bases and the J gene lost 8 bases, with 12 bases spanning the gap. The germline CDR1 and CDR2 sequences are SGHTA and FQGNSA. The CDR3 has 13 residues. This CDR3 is CASSNRGIEKLFF. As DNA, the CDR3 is TGTGCCAGCAGCAACAGAGGGATAGAAAAACTGTTTTTT.

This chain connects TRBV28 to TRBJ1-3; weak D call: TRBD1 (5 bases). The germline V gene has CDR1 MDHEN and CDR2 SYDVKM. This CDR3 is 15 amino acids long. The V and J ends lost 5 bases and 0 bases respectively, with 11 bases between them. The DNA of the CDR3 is TGTGCCAGCAGTCCCCGGGGGAGCTCTGGAAACACCATATATTTT. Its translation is CASSPRGSSGNTIYF.

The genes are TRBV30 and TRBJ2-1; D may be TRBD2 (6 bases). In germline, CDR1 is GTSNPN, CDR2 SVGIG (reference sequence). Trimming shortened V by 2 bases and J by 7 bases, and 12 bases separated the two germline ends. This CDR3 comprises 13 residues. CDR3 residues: CAWSRGGGNEQFF. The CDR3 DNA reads TGTGCCTGGAGTAGGGGAGGTGGTAATGAGCAGTTCTTC.

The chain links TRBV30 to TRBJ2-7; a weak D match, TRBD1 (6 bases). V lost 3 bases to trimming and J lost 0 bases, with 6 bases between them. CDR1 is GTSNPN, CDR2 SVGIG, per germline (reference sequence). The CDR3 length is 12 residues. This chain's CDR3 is CAWRDSSYEQYF. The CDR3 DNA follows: TGTGCCTGGAGGGACAGCTCCTACGAGCAGTACTTC.

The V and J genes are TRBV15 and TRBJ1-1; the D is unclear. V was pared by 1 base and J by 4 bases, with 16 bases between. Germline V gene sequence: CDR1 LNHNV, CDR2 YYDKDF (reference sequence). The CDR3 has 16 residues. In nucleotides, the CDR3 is TGTGCCACCAGCAGAGCAGCGCCCCTCGTTGGCACTGAAGCTTTCTTT. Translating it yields CATSRAAPLVGTEAFF. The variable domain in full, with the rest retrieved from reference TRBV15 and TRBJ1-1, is DAMVIQNPRYQVTQFGKPVTLSCSQTLNHNVMYWYQQKSSQAPKLLFHYYDKDFNNEADTPDNFQSRRPNTSFCFLDIRSPGLGDTAMYLCATSRAAPLVGTEAFFGQGTRLTVV.

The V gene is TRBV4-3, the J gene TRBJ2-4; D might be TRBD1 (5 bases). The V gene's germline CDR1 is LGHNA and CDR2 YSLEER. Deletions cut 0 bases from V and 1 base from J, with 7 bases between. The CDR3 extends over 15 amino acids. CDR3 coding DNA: TGCGCCAGCAGCCAAGATCCAGGGGCCAAAAACATTCAGTACTTC. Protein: CASSQDPGAKNIQYF.

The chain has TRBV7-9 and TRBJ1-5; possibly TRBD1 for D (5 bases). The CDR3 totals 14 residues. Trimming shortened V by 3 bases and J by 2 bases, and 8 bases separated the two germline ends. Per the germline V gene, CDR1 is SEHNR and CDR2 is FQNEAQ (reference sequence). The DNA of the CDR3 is TGTGCCAGCAGCTTCCGGGGGGGCAATCAGCCCCAGCATTTT. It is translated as CASSFRGGNQPQHF.

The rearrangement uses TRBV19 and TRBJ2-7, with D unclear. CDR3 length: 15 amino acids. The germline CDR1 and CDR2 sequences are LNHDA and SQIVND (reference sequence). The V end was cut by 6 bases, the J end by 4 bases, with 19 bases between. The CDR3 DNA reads TGTGCCAGTAGGACTCAGAGTGTAGAGAGGTACGAGCAGTACTTC. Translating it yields CASRTQSVERYEQYF.

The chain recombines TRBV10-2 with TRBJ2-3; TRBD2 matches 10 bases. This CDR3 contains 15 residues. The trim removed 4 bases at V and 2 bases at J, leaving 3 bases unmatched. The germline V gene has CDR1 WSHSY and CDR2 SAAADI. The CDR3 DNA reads TGCGCCAGCAGTGTAGCGGGGGGCTTCACAGATACGCAGTATTTT. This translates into CASSVAGGFTDTQYF.

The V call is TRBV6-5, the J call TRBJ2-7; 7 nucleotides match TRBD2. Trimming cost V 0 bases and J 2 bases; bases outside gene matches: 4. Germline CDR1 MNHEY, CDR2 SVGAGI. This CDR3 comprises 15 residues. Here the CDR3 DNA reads TGTGCCAGCAGTTACTCTCTGGCGGGGGCCTACGAGCAGTACTTC. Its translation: CASSYSLAGAYEQYF.

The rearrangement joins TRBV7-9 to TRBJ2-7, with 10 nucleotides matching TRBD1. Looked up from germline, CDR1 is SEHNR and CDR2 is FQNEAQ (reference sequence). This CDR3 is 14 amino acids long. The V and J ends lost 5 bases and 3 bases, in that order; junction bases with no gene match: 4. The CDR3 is CASSGRDRGYEQYF. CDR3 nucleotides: TGTGCCAGCAGCGGACGGGACAGGGGCTACGAGCAGTACTTC.

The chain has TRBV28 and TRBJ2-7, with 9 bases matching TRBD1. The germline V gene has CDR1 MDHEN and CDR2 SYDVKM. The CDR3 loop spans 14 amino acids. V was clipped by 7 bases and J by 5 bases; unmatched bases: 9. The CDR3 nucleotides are TGTGCCAGCATCTTGTCTGGGACAGGGCACGAGCAGTACTTC. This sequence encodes CASILSGTGHEQYF.

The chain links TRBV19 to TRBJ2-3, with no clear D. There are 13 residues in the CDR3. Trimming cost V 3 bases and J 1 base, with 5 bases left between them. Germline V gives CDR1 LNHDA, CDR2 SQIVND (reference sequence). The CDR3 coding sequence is TGTGCCAGTAGTATCCAGGGCACAGATACGCAGTATTTT. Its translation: CASSIQGTDTQYF.

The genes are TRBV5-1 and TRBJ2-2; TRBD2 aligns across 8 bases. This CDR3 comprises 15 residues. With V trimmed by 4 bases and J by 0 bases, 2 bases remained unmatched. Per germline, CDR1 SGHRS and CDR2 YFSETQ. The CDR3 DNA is TGCGCCAGCAGCCCGGGACTAGCGAACACCGGGGAGCTGTTTTTT. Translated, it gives CASSPGLANTGELFF.

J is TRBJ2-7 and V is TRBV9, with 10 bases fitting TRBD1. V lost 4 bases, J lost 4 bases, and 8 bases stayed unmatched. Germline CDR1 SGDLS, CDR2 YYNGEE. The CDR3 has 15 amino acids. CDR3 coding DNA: TGTGCCAGCAGCCAGAGGGGACAGGGGCCGTACGAGCAGTACTTC. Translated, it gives CASSQRGQGPYEQYF.

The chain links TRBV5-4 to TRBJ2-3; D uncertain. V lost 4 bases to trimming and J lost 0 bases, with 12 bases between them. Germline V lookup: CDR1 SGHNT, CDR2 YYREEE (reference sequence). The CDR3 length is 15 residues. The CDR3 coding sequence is TGTGCCAGCAGCCCTAGAGTTACTAGCACAGATACGCAGTATTTT. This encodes CASSPRVTSTDTQYF.

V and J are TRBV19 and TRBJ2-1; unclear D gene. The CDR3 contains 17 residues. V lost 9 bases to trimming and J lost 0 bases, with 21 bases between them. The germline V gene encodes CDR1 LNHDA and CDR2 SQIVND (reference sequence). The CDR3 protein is CASAGSNLPFSYNEQFF. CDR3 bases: TGTGCCAGCGCCGGGTCCAATCTTCCCTTCTCCTACAATGAGCAGTTCTTC. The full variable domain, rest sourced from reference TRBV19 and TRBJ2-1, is DGGITQSPKYLFRKEGQNVTLSCEQNLNHDAMYWYRQDPGQGLRLIYYSQIVNDFQKGDIAEGYSVSREKKESFPLTVTSAQKNPTAFYLCASAGSNLPFSYNEQFFGPGTRLTVL.

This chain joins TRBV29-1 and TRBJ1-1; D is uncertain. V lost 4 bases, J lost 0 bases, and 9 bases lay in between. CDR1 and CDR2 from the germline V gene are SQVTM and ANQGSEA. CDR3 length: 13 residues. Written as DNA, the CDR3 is TGCAGCGTTGTTGGGCCAGTGAACACTGAAGCTTTCTTT. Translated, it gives CSVVGPVNTEAFF.

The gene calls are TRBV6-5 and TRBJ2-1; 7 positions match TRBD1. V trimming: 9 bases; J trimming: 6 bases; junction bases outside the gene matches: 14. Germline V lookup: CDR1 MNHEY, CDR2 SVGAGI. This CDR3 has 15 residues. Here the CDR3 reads CASLTNDRVSNEQFF. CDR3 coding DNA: TGTGCCAGTCTAACTAACGACAGGGTTAGCAATGAGCAGTTCTTC.

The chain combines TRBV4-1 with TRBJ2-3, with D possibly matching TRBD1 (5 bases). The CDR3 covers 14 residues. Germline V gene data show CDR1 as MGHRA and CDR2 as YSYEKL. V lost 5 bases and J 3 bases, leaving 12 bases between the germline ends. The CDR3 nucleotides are TGCGCCAGCAGCAAAGGTGGGGCTACAGATACGCAGTATTTT. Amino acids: CASSKGGATDTQYF.